These 20 T cell receptor beta chains originate from one sample sequenced in a study of identical twins. TCRdb processed the 5' RACE reads anew with MiXCR; each CDR3 protein has one entry. The sample lists about 340,000 distinct CDR3 sequences, 12% occurring once. This sample also belongs to another study, concerning yellow fever vaccine responses in identical twins.

Specimen: CD8+ T cells sorted from blood. The receptors come from a young woman in good health.

The chain joins TRBV20-1 to TRBJ2-1; D gene uncertain. The CDR3 is 17 residues long. V lost 7 bases, J lost 3 bases, and 25 bases lay in between. Germline loops: CDR1 DFQATT, CDR2 SNEGSKA (reference sequence). The CDR3 loop reads CSVPLQALSQDYNEQFF. DNA of the CDR3: TGCAGTGTCCCACTCCAAGCCCTTAGCCAAGACTACAATGAGCAGTTCTTC.

The V and J genes are TRBV27 and TRBJ2-1, with D perhaps matching TRBD1 (7 bases). The CDR3 consists of 15 residues. Germline CDR1 and CDR2: MNHEY and SMNVEV (reference sequence). Trimming took 8 bases from V and 1 from J, leaving 15 bases between them. The DNA of the CDR3 is TGTGCCAGCGGACGACAGGGAGGTTCCTACAATGAGCAGTTCTTC. Amino acid sequence: CASGRQGGSYNEQFF.

The table lists this clonotype with a few counts. The chain joins TRBV7-9 to TRBJ1-1; tentative D call: TRBD1 (5 bases). Per the germline V gene, CDR1 is SEHNR and CDR2 is FQNEAQ (reference sequence). Trimming left V 6 bases short and J 5 bases short, with 13 bases between. The CDR3 has 13 residues. The CDR3 sequence is CASRGGWGTEAFF. CDR3 coding DNA: TGTGCCAGCAGGGGAGGTTGGGGGACTGAAGCTTTCTTT.

This clonotype was observed many times. J is TRBJ2-1 and V is TRBV9; TRBD1 matches at 8 bases. V lost 3 bases and J lost 2; bases outside the gene matches: 10. This CDR3 has 17 amino acids. CDR1 and CDR2 (germline): SGDLS, YYNGEE. Here the CDR3 DNA reads TGTGCCAGCAGCGCCCCAACCGGGACAGGTACCTACAATGAGCAGTTCTTC. As protein: CASSAPTGTGTYNEQFF.

The chain employs TRBV4-1 and TRBJ2-1; D perhaps matches TRBD2 (5 bases). V lost 4 bases and J lost 7, with 26 bases in between. This CDR3 has 18 amino acids. Germline loops: CDR1 MGHRA, CDR2 YSYEKL. CDR3 nucleotides: TGCGCCAGCAGCCCCAGAACCGTGGAGGACGAAGGCCGGAATGAGCAGTTCTTC. Amino acid sequence: CASSPRTVEDEGRNEQFF.

The CDR3 sequence: CSARTGRGPDIQYF. CDR3 bases: TGCAGTGCTAGGACAGGGAGGGGTCCGGACATTCAGTACTTC. V gene TRBV20-1 combines with J gene TRBJ2-4; tentatively, D is TRBD1 or TRBD2 (7 bases each). The CDR3 loop spans 14 amino acids. Trimming left V 3 bases short and J 8 bases short, with 17 bases between. CDR1 DFQATT and CDR2 SNEGSKA come from the germline V gene (reference sequence).

The V and J genes are TRBV7-3 and TRBJ2-3, with 7 bases lining up with TRBD2. This CDR3 is built from 15 residues. CDR1 is SGHTA and CDR2 is FQGTGA in the germline V gene. With V trimmed by 3 bases and J by 0 bases, 3 bases remained unmatched. In nucleotides, the CDR3 is TGTGCCAGCAGCTTCGGGGGGACTAGCACAGATACGCAGTATTTT. Protein product: CASSFGGTSTDTQYF. The entire variable domain, with the rest obtained from reference TRBV7-3 and TRBJ2-3, is as follows: GAGVSQTPSNKVTEKGKYVELRCDPISGHTALYWYRQSLGQGPEFLIYFQGTGAADDSGLPNDRFFAVRPEGSVSTLKIQRTERGDSAVYLCASSFGGTSTDTQYFGPGTRLTVL.

The rearrangement joins TRBV20-1 to TRBJ2-7; 7 bases line up with TRBD1. There are 14 residues in the CDR3. CDR1 is DFQATT and CDR2 is SNEGSKA in the germline V gene (reference sequence). Trimming took 5 bases from V and 2 from J; bases not matched to a gene: 9. The CDR3 region is CSARDRVPPYEQYV. The CDR3 region has the DNA TGCAGTGCTCGTGACAGGGTCCCTCCCTACGAGCAGTACGTC.

This chain links TRBV10-2 with TRBJ2-5; D possibly corresponds to TRBD2 (5 bases). Germline values: CDR1 WSHSY, CDR2 SAAADI. Trimming removed 2 bases at V and 2 bases at J, with 9 bases between. The CDR3 extends over 14 amino acids. The CDR3 sequence: CASSERRVQETQYF. The DNA for the CDR3 is TGCGCCAGCAGTGAGAGGCGGGTTCAAGAGACCCAGTACTTC.

The gene calls are TRBV21-1 and TRBJ2-7; the D call of TRBD1 is as the table states it, not checked on the DNA. TRBV21-1 is a pseudogene segment. This CDR3 has 13 amino acids. CDR3 residues: CASSKQGALEQYF. The DNA for the CDR3 is TGTGCCAGCAGCAAACAGGGGGCGCTTGAGCAGTACTTC.

This clonotype was observed a few times. The rearrangement joins TRBV14 to TRBJ2-3; no clear D gene. CDR3 length: 14 amino acids. Trimming cost V 6 bases and J 2 bases, with 12 bases left between them. The germline V gene encodes CDR1 SGHDN and CDR2 FVKESK. CDR3 sequence reads: CASSGSRYTDTQYF. The CDR3 DNA reads TGTGCCAGCAGTGGCAGCCGGTACACAGATACGCAGTATTTT.

The chain links TRBV29-1 to TRBJ2-7; 9 bases are shared with TRBD2. The CDR3 loop spans 18 amino acids. Germline trimming cut 3 bases from V and 4 bases from J; bases unmatched to any gene: 19. CDR1 is SQVTM and CDR2 is ANQGSEA in the germline V gene. CDR3 in DNA: TGCAGCGTTGAGGGGAGACAGTCGGCAGCGGGAGGTTGGTACGAGCAGTACTTC. It specifies CSVEGRQSAAGGWYEQYF.

In the case of this clonotype: A read error is possible here, since a much larger clone lies one base away. The genes are TRBV29-1 and TRBJ2-7; 10 bases map to TRBD2. CDR1 is SQVTM, CDR2 ANQGSEA, per germline. With V trimmed by 1 base and J by 6 bases, 15 bases remained unmatched. The CDR3 runs to 17 residues. The CDR3 DNA reads as TGCAGCGTTGAAGGGGGGGCTAGCGGGAGTAAGGCGGGCGAGCAGTACTTC. This sequence encodes CSVEGGASGSKAGEQYF.

Only a few counts were recorded for this clonotype. The J gene is TRBJ2-3, the V gene TRBV12-3 or TRBV12-4; 7 nucleotides match TRBD2. This CDR3 has 14 amino acids. The junction had 6 bases not matched to a gene; V was cut back by 7 bases and J by 2 bases. CDR3 region: CASTAGLPTDTQYF. In DNA form, the CDR3 reads TGTGCCAGCACCGCGGGACTACCCACAGATACGCAGTATTTT.

This clonotype has more than one count but fewer than ten. The chain carries TRBV27 and TRBJ2-1; D is ambiguous. Germline CDR1 is MNHEY and CDR2 is SMNVEV (reference sequence). V was pared by 0 bases and J by 5 bases, with 8 bases between. CDR3 size: 14 residues. This chain's CDR3 is CASSLSSRDNEQFF. As DNA, the CDR3 is TGTGCCAGCAGTTTATCCTCTAGAGACAATGAGCAGTTCTTC.

J is TRBJ2-1 and V is TRBV27; TRBD2 matches 15 bases. The CDR3 covers 21 residues. With 5 bases clipped from V and 3 bases from J, the junction kept 17 bases outside the gene matches. CDR1 is MNHEY, CDR2 SMNVEV, per germline (reference sequence). The chain's CDR3 is CASSPLRTSGRGPGGYNEQFF. The CDR3 nucleotides are TGTGCCAGCAGTCCACTAAGGACTAGCGGGAGGGGCCCTGGGGGCTACAATGAGCAGTTCTTC.

The V call is TRBV7-2, the J call TRBJ2-5; a weak D match, TRBD2 (5 bases). Germline CDR1 SGHTA, CDR2 FQGNSA. This CDR3 comprises 14 residues. Trimming took off 4 bases at V and 7 bases at J, with 16 bases between the two ends. CDR3 loop: CASSSPGDRVTQYF. The DNA of the CDR3 is TGTGCCAGCAGCTCCCCCGGGGATAGGGTGACCCAGTACTTC.

J is TRBJ2-3 and V is TRBV24-1; D uncertain. CDR1 is KGHDR, CDR2 SFDVKD, per germline. V lost 4 bases and J 8 bases, leaving 15 bases between the germline ends. The CDR3 loop spans 14 amino acids. For the CDR3, the DNA is TGTGCCACCAGTGACCCCGGGTCCAGCCCTACGCAGTATTTT. Its translation: CATSDPGSSPTQYF.

This clonotype appeared many times. The chain links TRBV12-3 or TRBV12-4 to TRBJ1-1; tentative D call: TRBD1 (6 bases). V was cut by 6 bases and J by 2 bases, with 13 bases left in between. There are 14 residues in the CDR3. The CDR3 DNA is TGTGCCAGCAGCGAGCACAGGGTAAACACTGAAGCTTTCTTT. It is translated as CASSEHRVNTEAFF.

In DNA, the CDR3 is TGCAGCGTTGAAGAGCCCAGGGTCTACGAGCAGTACTTC. Its translation is CSVEEPRVYEQYF. The rearrangement links TRBV29-1 to TRBJ2-7; D might be TRBD1 (5 bases). Per the germline V gene, CDR1 is SQVTM and CDR2 is ANQGSEA. CDR3 size: 13 residues. Trimming pared 0 bases from V and 3 bases from J, leaving 9 bases between.